This T cell receptor (beta chain) was captured by sequencing in a study of blood T cell repertoires in COVID-19. How the authors handled the data: How many nucleated cells were present was estimated from reference gene primer amplification. TCRdb keeps only in-frame clones here, not all; method: immunoSEQ multiplex PCR. The V and J calls and the clone size are those of that table, but D and trimming were determined from the DNA. Of a few hundred thousand clones detected, 85% to 90% appear once; the ten largest clones hold roughly 9.4%. CDR3 length: 13 amino acids. Germline CDR1 LGHNT, CDR2 FRNRAP. V shed 1 base and J shed 2 bases, with 6 bases lying between them.

Sequenced sample: PBMCs or T cells enriched from blood (not recorded which). The rearrangement uses TRBV12-5 and TRBJ2-7; D possibly corresponds to TRBD1 (5 bases). This clonotype was obtained from a woman aged 45-60 years who had recovered from COVID-19. CDR3 DNA: TGTGCTAGTGGTTTGGGACAGACCTACGAGCAGTACTTC. Translating gives CASGLGQTYEQYF.